What follows are 16 T cell receptor beta chains derived from one specimen sequenced in a study of monozygotic twins with inflammatory bowel disease. From the 5' RACE reads, TCRdb lists one entry per CDR3 protein and no DNA. This repertoire includes more than 350,000 distinct CDR3 sequences. The source material was blood. The receptors come from a human donor with ulcerative colitis or Crohn's disease, or a healthy co-twin of an affected twin (not recorded which).

This chain uses TRBV6-6 with TRBJ2-7; TCRdb outputs TRBD1, but without DNA this stays unchecked. The CDR3 spans 14 residues. Germline V gene lookup returns CDR1 MNHNY and CDR2 SVGAGI (reference sequence). CDR3 sequence: CAGSLPGQGLEQYF.

The chain has TRBV4-1 and TRBJ1-4; TCRdb indicates TRBD1, and absent DNA this call remains unverified. The CDR3 consists of 17 residues. Germline V gene data show CDR1 as MGHRA and CDR2 as YSYEKL. The CDR3 loop is CASSQVTGYFTNEKLFF.

The CDR3 region is CSAFTSSRDNEQFF. V and J are TRBV20-1 and TRBJ2-1; checking the TCRdb D call of TRBD1 is not possible without DNA. Germline V CDR1 and CDR2: DFQATT, SNEGSKA (reference sequence). The CDR3 length is 14 residues.

The rearrangement joins TRBV7-8 to TRBJ2-5; the D call from TCRdb, TRBD2, cannot be confirmed without DNA. This CDR3 contains 17 residues. Looked up from germline, CDR1 is SGHVS and CDR2 is FQNEAQ. The CDR3 region is CASSSDYSGGHQETQYF.

This chain connects TRBV29-1 to TRBJ2-5; no DNA is available, so the TRBD1 call from TCRdb remains unchecked. CDR1 SQVTM and CDR2 ANQGSEA come from the germline V gene. The CDR3 contains 14 residues. The chain's CDR3 is CSVSPGTAQETQYF.

The chain combines TRBV3-1 with TRBJ1-4; TCRdb indicates TRBD1, and absent DNA this call remains unverified. CDR3 size: 15 residues. The germline CDR1 and CDR2 sequences are LGHDT and YNNKEL (reference sequence). CDR3 loop: CASSHGDSENEKLFF.

The CDR3 spells CSAAPENIQYF. The chain recombines TRBV20-1 with TRBJ2-4; TCRdb's D call of TRBD1 is untestable without DNA. The germline V gene has CDR1 DFQATT and CDR2 SNEGSKA (reference sequence). This CDR3 has 11 amino acids.

CDR3 sequence: CASSLLSRTESTGELFF. The chain couples TRBV4-2 to TRBJ2-2; there is no DNA to check the TCRdb D call of TRBD1. Germline CDR1 LGHNA, CDR2 YNFKEQ. The CDR3 consists of 17 residues.

J is TRBJ1-4 and V is TRBV9. This CDR3 region has 16 residues. Germline assignment: CDR1 SGDLS and CDR2 YYNGEE. The CDR3 reads CASSPTVGARGEKLFF.

CDR3 loop: CSSGLSGYNEQFF. V usage is TRBV29-1 and J usage is TRBJ2-1; the D gene TCRdb calls, TRBD2, cannot be checked with no DNA. The CDR3 runs 13 residues. The germline CDR1 and CDR2 sequences are SQVTM and ANQGSEA.

The rearrangement links TRBV5-1 to TRBJ2-2; absent DNA, TCRdb's TRBD2 call cannot be checked. Germline loops: CDR1 SGHRS, CDR2 YFSETQ. The CDR3 consists of 16 residues. CDR3 protein: CASSLVAGALTGELFF.

The J gene is TRBJ2-1, the V gene TRBV20-1. Germline lookup yields CDR1 DFQATT and CDR2 SNEGSKA (reference sequence). There are 12 residues in the CDR3. Here the CDR3 reads CSAREAYNEQFF.

The CDR3 protein is CSASRGSGNHEQFF. The V and J genes are TRBV20-1 and TRBJ2-1; TCRdb's D gene call, TRBD2, goes unchecked for lack of DNA. CDR1 DFQATT and CDR2 SNEGSKA come from the germline V gene (reference sequence). This CDR3 region has 14 residues.

The rearrangement links TRBV24-1 to TRBJ2-2; TCRdb picks TRBD1, but there is no DNA to check that call. CDR1 is KGHDR, CDR2 SFDVKD, per germline. The CDR3 is 16 amino acids. This CDR3 reads CATSDPGQGNTGELFF.

The J gene is TRBJ2-2, the V gene TRBV6-5; the D gene TCRdb calls, TRBD1, cannot be checked with no DNA. CDR3 length: 16 amino acids. Germline CDR1 and CDR2: MNHEY and SVGAGI. The CDR3: CASSYGQGANTGELFF.

The rearrangement joins TRBV30 to TRBJ2-1; TCRdb returns TRBD2, unconfirmable since there is no DNA. CDR1 and CDR2 (germline): GTSNPN, SVGIG (reference sequence). The CDR3 runs to 13 residues. CDR3 sequence reads: CAWSAGSGSPRFF.